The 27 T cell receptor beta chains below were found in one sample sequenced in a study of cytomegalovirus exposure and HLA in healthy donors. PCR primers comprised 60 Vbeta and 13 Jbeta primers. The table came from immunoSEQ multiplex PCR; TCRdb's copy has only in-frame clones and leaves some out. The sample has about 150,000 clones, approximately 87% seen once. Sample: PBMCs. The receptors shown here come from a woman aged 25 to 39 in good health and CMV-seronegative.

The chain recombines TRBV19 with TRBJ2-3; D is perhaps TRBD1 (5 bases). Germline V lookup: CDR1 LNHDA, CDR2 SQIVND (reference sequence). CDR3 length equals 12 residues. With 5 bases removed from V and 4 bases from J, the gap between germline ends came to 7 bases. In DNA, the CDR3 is TGTGCCAGTAGTGGGGCCCCAGATACGCAGTATTTT. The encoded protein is CASSGAPDTQYF.

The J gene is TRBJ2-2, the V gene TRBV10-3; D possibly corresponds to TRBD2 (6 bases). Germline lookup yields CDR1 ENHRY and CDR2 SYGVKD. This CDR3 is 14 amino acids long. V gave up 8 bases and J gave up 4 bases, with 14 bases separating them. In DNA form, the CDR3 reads TGTGCCATCTGGAGGGGTTTAAGCACCGGGGAGCTGTTTTTT. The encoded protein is CAIWRGLSTGELFF.

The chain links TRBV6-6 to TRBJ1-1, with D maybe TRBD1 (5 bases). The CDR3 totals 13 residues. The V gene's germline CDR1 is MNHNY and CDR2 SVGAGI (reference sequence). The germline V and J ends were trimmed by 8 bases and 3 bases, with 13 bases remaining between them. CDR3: CASGWGGDTEAFF. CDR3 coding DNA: TGTGCCAGCGGGTGGGGAGGGGACACTGAAGCTTTCTTT.

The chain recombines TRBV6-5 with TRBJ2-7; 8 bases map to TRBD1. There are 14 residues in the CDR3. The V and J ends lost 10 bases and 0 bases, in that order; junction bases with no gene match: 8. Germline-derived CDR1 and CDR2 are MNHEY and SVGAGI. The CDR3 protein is CATTTGGASYEQYF. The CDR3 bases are TGTGCCACCACCACAGGGGGTGCCTCCTACGAGCAGTACTTC.

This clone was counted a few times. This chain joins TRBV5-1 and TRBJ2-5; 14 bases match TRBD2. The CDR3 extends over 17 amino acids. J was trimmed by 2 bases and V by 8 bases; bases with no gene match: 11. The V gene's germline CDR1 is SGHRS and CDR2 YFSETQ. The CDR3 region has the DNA TGCGCCAGAAGGACTAGCGGGGGGCCGAGGAGGCAAGAGACCCAGTACTTC. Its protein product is CARRTSGGPRRQETQYF. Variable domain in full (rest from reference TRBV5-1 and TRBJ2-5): KAGVTQTPRYLIKTRGQQVTLSCSPISGHRSVSWYQQTPGQGLQFLFEYFSETQRNKGNFPGRFSGRQFSNSRSEMNVSTLELGDSALYLCARRTSGGPRRQETQYFGPGTRLLVL.

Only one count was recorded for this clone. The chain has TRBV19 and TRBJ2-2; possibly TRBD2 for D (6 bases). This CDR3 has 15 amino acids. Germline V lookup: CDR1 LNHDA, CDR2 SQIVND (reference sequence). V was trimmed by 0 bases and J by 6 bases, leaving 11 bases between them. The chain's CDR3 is CASSIDGGGAGELFF. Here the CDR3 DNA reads TGTGCCAGTAGTATAGACGGGGGTGGGGCCGGGGAGCTGTTTTTT.

In DNA form, the CDR3 reads TGCAGCGTTGCGGACAGCCCCTCTGGAAACACCATATATTTT. It codes for CSVADSPSGNTIYF. The chain employs TRBV29-1 and TRBJ1-3; D perhaps matches TRBD1 (6 bases). Germline V gene lookup returns CDR1 SQVTM and CDR2 ANQGSEA. The V and J ends lost 4 bases and 0 bases respectively, with 10 bases between them. The length of the CDR3 is 14 residues.

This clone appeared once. CDR3 sequence reads: CASSYSASGGQETQYF. CDR3 DNA sequence: TGTGCCAGCAGTTACTCGGCTAGCGGGGGCCAAGAGACCCAGTACTTC. V is TRBV6-5 and J is TRBJ2-5; 10 bases are shared with TRBD2. V gave up 0 bases and J gave up 1 base; unmatched junction bases: 2. The CDR3 consists of 16 residues. CDR1 and CDR2 from the germline V gene are MNHEY and SVGAGI.

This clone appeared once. The CDR3 region is CASSQGGVAQETQYF. CDR3 nucleotides: TGTGCCAGCTCTCAGGGGGGCGTAGCCCAAGAGACCCAGTACTTC. V is TRBV18 and J is TRBJ2-5, with D possibly matching TRBD1 (7 bases). The V gene's germline CDR1 is KGHSH and CDR2 LQKENI. Deletions cut 6 bases from V and 1 base from J, with 15 bases between. The CDR3 totals 15 residues.

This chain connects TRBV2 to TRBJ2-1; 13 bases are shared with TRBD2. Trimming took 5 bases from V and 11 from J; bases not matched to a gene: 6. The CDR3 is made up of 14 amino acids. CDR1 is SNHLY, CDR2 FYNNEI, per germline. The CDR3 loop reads CASSSGLAGAQQFF. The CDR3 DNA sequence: TGTGCCAGCAGTTCCGGACTAGCGGGAGCCCAGCAGTTCTTC. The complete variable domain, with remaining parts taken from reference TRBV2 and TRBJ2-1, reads EPEVTQTPSHQVTQMGQEVILRCVPISNHLYFYWYRQILGQKVEFLVSFYNNEISEKSEIFDDQFSVERPDGSNFTLKIRSTKLEDSAMYFCASSSGLAGAQQFFGPGTRLTVL.

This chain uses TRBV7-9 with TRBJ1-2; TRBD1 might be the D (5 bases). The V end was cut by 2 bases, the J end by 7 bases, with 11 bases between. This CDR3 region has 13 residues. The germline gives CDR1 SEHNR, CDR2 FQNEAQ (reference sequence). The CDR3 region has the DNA TGTGCCAGCAGCTTACAGGGTTCGGCTGGCTACACCTTC. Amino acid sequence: CASSLQGSAGYTF.

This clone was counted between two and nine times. The CDR3 DNA reads TGCGCCAGCAGCCAAGTTTCGGGGGGGCGGGAGCAGTACTTC. It encodes CASSQVSGGREQYF. The J gene is TRBJ2-7, the V gene TRBV4-3; 8 bases fit TRBD2. The CDR3 has 14 amino acids. From germline, CDR1 is LGHNA and CDR2 YSLEER. Trimming removed 1 base from V and 7 bases from J; junction bases left unmatched: 6.

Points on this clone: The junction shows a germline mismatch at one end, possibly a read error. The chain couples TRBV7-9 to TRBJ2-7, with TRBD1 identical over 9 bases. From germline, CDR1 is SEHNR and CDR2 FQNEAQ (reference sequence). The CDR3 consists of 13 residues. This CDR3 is CSSSSDRGYEQYF. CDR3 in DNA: TGTTCCAGCAGCTCCGACAGGGGGTACGAGCAGTACTTC.

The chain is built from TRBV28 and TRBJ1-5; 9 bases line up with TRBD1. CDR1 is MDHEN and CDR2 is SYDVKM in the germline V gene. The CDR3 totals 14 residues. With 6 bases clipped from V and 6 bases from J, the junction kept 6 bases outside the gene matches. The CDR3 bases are TGTGCCAGCAGCGACAGGGGGAATCTTCAGCCCCAGCATTTT. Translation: CASSDRGNLQPQHF.

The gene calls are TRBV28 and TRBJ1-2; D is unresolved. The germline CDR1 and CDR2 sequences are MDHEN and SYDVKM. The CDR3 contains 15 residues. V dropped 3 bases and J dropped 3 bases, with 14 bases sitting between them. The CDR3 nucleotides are TGTGCCAGCAGTTTGGGCGGGGTAAATCACTATGGCTACACCTTC. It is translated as CASSLGGVNHYGYTF.

Here the CDR3 reads CASSSSGTGAPIRYGYTF. The CDR3 bases are TGTGCCAGCAGTTCTTCCGGGACAGGGGCCCCTATACGGTATGGCTACACCTTC. The chain carries TRBV28 and TRBJ1-2; TRBD1 aligns across 10 bases. The CDR3 is 18 residues long. Trimming removed 4 bases from V and 5 bases from J; junction bases left unmatched: 16. Germline CDR1 MDHEN, CDR2 SYDVKM.

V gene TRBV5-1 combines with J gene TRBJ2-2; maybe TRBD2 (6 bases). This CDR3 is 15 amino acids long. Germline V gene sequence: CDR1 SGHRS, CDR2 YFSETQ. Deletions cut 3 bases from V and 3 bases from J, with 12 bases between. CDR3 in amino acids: CASSSGLADTGELFF. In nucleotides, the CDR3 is TGCGCCAGCAGCTCGGGACTCGCAGACACCGGGGAGCTGTTTTTT.

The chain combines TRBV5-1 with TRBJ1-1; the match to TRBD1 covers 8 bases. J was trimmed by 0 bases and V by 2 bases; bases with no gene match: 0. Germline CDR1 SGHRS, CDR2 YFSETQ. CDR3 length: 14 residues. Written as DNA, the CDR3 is TGCGCCAGCAGCTTACAGGGGGTGAACACTGAAGCTTTCTTT. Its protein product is CASSLQGVNTEAFF.

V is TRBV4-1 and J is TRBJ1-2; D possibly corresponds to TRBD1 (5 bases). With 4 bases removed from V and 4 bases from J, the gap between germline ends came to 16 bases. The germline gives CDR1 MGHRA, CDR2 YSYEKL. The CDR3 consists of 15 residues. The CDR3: CASSPQGKTPYGYTF. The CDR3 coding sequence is TGCGCCAGCAGCCCCCAGGGCAAAACCCCCTATGGCTACACCTTC.

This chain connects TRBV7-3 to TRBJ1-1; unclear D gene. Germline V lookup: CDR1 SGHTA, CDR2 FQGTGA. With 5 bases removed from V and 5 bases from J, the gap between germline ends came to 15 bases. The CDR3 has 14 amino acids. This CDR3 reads CASSEGRIGTEAFF. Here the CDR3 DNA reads TGTGCCAGCAGCGAGGGTCGCATCGGGACTGAAGCTTTCTTT.

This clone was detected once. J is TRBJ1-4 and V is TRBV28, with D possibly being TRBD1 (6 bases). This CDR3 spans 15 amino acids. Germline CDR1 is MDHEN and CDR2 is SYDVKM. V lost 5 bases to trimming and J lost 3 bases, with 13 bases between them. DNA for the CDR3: TGTGCCAGCAGTCCCAGACAGGAGCCTAATGAAAAACTGTTTTTT. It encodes CASSPRQEPNEKLFF.

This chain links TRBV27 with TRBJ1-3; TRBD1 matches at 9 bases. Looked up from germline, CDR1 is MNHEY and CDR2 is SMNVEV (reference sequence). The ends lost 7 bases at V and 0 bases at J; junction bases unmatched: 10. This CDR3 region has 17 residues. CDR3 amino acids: CASILTGGGLSGNTIYF. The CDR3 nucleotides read TGTGCCAGCATCTTGACAGGGGGGGGCCTCTCTGGAAACACCATATATTTT.

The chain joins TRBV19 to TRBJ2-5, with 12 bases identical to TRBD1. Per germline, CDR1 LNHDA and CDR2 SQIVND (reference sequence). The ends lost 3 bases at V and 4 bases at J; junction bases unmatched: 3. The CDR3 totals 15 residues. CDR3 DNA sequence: TGTGCCAGTAGTATTGCGGGACAGGGGGCAGAGACCCAGTACTTC. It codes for CASSIAGQGAETQYF. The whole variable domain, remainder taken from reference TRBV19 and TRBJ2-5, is DGGITQSPKYLFRKEGQNVTLSCEQNLNHDAMYWYRQDPGQGLRLIYYSQIVNDFQKGDIAEGYSVSREKKESFPLTVTSAQKNPTAFYLCASSIAGQGAETQYFGPGTRLLVL.

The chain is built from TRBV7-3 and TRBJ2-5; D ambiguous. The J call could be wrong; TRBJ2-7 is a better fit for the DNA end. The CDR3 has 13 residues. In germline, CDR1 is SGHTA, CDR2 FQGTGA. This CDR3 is CASSGESSYEQYF. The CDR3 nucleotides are TGTGCCAGCAGCGGAGAGAGCTCCTACGAGCAGTACTTC.

CDR3 coding DNA: TGCGCCAGCAGTAACCCGGGAGGGGGCGCCACTGAAGCTTTCTTT. Protein sequence: CASSNPGGGATEAFF. This chain joins TRBV10-1 and TRBJ1-1; 7 nucleotides line up with TRBD1. Trimming cost V 5 bases and J 4 bases; bases outside gene matches: 10. In germline, CDR1 is WNHNN, CDR2 SYGVQD (reference sequence). This CDR3 spans 15 amino acids.

CDR3 coding DNA: TGTGCCACCTCCCAGGGCCGAATCTACGAGCAGTACTTC. This sequence encodes CATSQGRIYEQYF. The chain has TRBV15 and TRBJ2-7; D possibly corresponds to TRBD1 (5 bases). In germline, CDR1 is LNHNV, CDR2 YYDKDF (reference sequence). This CDR3 is 13 amino acids long. V lost 8 bases and J lost 3, with 14 bases in between.

The CDR3 region is CASSSRGVRVDEQYF. DNA of the CDR3: TGTGCCAGCAGTTCCCGGGGGGTCAGGGTGGACGAGCAGTACTTC. The chain combines TRBV28 with TRBJ2-7; TRBD2 agrees at 7 bases. Germline assignment: CDR1 MDHEN and CDR2 SYDVKM. CDR3 length: 15 amino acids. V trimming: 4 bases; J trimming: 5 bases; junction bases outside the gene matches: 11.